The sequence of this T cell receptor beta chain was determined in a study of blood T cell repertoires in COVID-19. The table came from immunoSEQ multiplex PCR; TCRdb's copy has only in-frame clones and leaves some out. The repertoire holds hundreds of thousands of clones, roughly 84% seen once, with around 25% in the top ten. This CDR3 has 12 residues. The V end lost 9 bases, the J end lost 5 bases, and 13 bases lay between the germline ends. CDR1 and CDR2 (germline): WNHNN, SYGVQD (reference sequence). Sequenced input: peripheral blood. The V and J genes are TRBV10-1 and TRBJ1-1, with D unclear. This TCR came from a man aged 35 to 55 with acute or convalescent COVID-19. CDR3 nucleotides: TGCGCCAGGGTAGGCGGGGAGACTGAAGCTTTCTTT. It encodes CARVGGETEAFF.